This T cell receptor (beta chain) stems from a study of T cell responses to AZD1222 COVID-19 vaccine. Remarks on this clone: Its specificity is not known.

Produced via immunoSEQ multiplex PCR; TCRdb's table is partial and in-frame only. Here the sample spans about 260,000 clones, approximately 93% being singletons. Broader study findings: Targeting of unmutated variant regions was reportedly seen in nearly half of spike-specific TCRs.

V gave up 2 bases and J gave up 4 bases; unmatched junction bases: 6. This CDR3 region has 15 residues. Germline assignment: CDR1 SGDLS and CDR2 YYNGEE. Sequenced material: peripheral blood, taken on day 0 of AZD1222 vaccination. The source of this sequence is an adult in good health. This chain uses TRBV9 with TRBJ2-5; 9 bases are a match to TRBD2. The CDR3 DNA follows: TGTGCCAGCAGCGTTGGCGGGAGGGCCCCAGAGACCCAGTACTTC. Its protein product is CASSVGGRAPETQYF.